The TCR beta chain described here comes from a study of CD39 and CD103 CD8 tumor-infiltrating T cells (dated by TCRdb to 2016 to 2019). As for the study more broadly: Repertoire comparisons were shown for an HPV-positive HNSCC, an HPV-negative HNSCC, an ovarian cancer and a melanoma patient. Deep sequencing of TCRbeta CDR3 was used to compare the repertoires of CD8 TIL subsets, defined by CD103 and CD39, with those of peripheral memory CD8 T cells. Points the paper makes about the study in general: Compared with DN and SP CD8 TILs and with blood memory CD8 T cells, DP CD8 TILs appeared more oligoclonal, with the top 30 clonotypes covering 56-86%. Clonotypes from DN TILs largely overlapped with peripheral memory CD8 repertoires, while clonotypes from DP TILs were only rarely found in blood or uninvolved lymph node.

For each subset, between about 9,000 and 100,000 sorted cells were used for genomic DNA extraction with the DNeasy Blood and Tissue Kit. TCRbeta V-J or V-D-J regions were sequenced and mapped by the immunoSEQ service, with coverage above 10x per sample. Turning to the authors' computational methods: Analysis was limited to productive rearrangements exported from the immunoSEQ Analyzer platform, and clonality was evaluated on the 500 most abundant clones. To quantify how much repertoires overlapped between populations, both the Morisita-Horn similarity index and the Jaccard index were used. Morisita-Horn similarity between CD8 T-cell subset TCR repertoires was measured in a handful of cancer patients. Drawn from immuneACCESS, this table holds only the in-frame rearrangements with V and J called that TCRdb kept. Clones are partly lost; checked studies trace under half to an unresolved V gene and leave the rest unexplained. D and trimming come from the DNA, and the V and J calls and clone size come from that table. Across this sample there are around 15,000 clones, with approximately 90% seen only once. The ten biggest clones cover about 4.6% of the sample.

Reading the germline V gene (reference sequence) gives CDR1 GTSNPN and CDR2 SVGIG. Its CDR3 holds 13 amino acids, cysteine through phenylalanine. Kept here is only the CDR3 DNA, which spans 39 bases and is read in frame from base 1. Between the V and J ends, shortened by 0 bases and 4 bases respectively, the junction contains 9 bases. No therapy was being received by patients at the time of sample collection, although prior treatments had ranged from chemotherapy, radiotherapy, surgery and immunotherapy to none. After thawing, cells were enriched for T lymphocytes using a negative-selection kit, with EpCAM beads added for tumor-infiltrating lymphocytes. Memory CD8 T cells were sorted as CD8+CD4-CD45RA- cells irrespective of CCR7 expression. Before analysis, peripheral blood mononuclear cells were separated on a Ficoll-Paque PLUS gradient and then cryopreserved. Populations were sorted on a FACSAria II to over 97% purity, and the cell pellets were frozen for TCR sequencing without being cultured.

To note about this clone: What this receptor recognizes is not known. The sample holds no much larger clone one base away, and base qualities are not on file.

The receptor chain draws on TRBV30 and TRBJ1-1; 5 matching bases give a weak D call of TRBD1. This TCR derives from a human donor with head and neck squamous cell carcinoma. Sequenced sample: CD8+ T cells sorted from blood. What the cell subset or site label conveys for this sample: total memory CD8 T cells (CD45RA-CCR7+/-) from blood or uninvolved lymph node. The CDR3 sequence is CAWSVGGATEAFF. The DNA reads TGTGCCTGGAGTGTGGGGGGAGCCACTGAAGCTTTCTTT.